The 13 T cell receptor beta chains given below trace back to one sample, sequenced in a study of shared clonotypes between healthy human individuals. TCRdb's table, derived via immunoSEQ multiplex PCR, lists solely in-frame clones and lacks some. The top ten hold more than 0.45% of the sample, which has approximately 1,000,000 clones, 75% to 80% seen once. Sample: memory CD4+ T cells from PBMCs. Subset defined: CD45RA-negative fraction. The receptors stem from a man aged 18 to 29 in good health. Some clones in this sample may be carry-over from other donors' samples.

The chain links TRBV2 to TRBJ2-5; 9 nucleotides agree with TRBD1. The junction had 4 bases not matched to a gene; V was cut back by 2 bases and J by 3 bases. This CDR3 has 15 amino acids. In germline, CDR1 is SNHLY, CDR2 FYNNEI. The CDR3 region is CASSEQTGGKETQYF. The CDR3 nucleotides read TGTGCCAGCAGTGAACAGACAGGGGGAAAAGAGACCCAGTACTTC.

The rearrangement uses TRBV19 and TRBJ1-3, with a tentative D call TRBD1 (6 bases). V lost 3 bases and J 2 bases, leaving 14 bases between the germline ends. The CDR3 is made up of 16 amino acids. CDR1 is LNHDA, CDR2 SQIVND, per germline (reference sequence). CDR3 residues: CASSILTGYPGNTIYF. For the CDR3, the DNA is TGTGCCAGTAGTATCCTGACAGGATATCCTGGAAACACCATATATTTT.

The CDR3 sequence: CASSGGVRGNTIYF. The CDR3 DNA sequence: TGTGCCAGCAGTGGAGGCGTACGAGGAAACACCATATATTTT. This sequence joins TRBV2 and TRBJ1-3; D gene unclear. This CDR3 contains 14 residues. Germline lookup yields CDR1 SNHLY and CDR2 FYNNEI. Trimming took 4 bases from V and 4 from J, leaving 11 bases between them.

The chain recombines TRBV6-5 with TRBJ2-3; D unclear. Trimming pared 6 bases from V and 1 base from J, leaving 14 bases between. The CDR3 consists of 15 residues. CDR1 is MNHEY and CDR2 is SVGAGI in the germline V gene. The CDR3 nucleotides read TGTGCCAGCAGGCCAGGAGAGGCCCGCACAGATACGCAGTATTTT. Amino acid sequence: CASRPGEARTDTQYF.

The chain couples TRBV13 to TRBJ2-5, with D possibly being TRBD1 or TRBD2 (6 bases each). Between the trimmed V and J ends, which lost 5 bases and 0 bases, there was a span of 28 bases. The CDR3 covers 20 residues. Germline CDR1 reads PRHDT; CDR2 reads FYEKMQ (reference sequence). The CDR3 region is CASSGFDSRGVDRYQETQYF. For the CDR3, the DNA is TGTGCCAGCAGCGGGTTTGACTCGAGGGGGGTAGACAGATACCAAGAGACCCAGTACTTC.

The chain combines TRBV28 with TRBJ1-1, with TRBD1 matching 7 bases. The CDR3 covers 13 residues. Germline-derived CDR1 and CDR2 are MDHEN and SYDVKM. V was pared by 2 bases and J by 9 bases, with 6 bases of the junction left unmatched. CDR3 protein: CASSLPDRTKAFF. The CDR3 region has the DNA TGTGCCAGCAGTTTACCGGACAGGACCAAAGCTTTCTTT.

The chain carries TRBV5-3 and TRBJ2-1; D is ambiguous. TRBV5-3 is given ORF status, its function remaining uncertain. V was pared by 0 bases and J by 9 bases, with 13 bases between. The CDR3 contains 14 residues. The CDR3 here is CARSLGFFAFEQFF. CDR3 sequence (DNA): TGTGCCAGAAGCTTGGGTTTTTTTGCGTTTGAGCAGTTCTTC.

This clone has only a few counts. V is TRBV30 and J is TRBJ2-1, with a tentative D call TRBD1 (6 bases). This CDR3 is 17 amino acids long. The V end was cut by 0 bases, the J end by 3 bases, with 18 bases between. The V gene's germline CDR1 is GTSNPN and CDR2 SVGIG (reference sequence). This CDR3 reads CAWSVGSGRGLYNEQFF. In nucleotides, the CDR3 is TGTGCCTGGAGTGTAGGATCCGGCAGGGGCCTCTACAATGAGCAGTTCTTC.

In DNA, the CDR3 is TGTGCCAGCAGTTCTCCACCCGGGGGCAGGGGATTATCTGGGGCCAACGTCCTGACTTTC. This sequence encodes CASSSPPGGRGLSGANVLTF. The chain employs TRBV2 and TRBJ2-6, with D perhaps given as TRBD1 or TRBD2 (6 bases each). Germline lookup yields CDR1 SNHLY and CDR2 FYNNEI. V dropped 5 bases and J dropped 1 base, with 24 bases sitting between them. This CDR3 has 20 residues.

This clone turned up a few times. Here the CDR3 DNA reads TGTGCCATCAGCTCTACTAGCGGGAGGTCCGAAATTTACAATGAGCAGTTCTTC. Protein product: CAISSTSGRSEIYNEQFF. The rearrangement uses TRBV10-3 and TRBJ2-1; TRBD2 agrees at 12 bases. Germline V gene sequence: CDR1 ENHRY, CDR2 SYGVKD. Trimming at V came to 6 bases and at J to 4 bases, leaving 13 bases not matched to a gene. This CDR3 is built from 18 residues.

The V gene is TRBV5-1, the J gene TRBJ1-4, with D perhaps TRBD1 (6 bases). Germline CDR1 and CDR2: SGHRS and YFSETQ. V was cut by 4 bases and J by 6 bases, with 13 bases left in between. The CDR3 has 14 amino acids. The CDR3 region is CASSVTGSDEKLFF. The CDR3 coding sequence is TGCGCCAGCAGCGTCACAGGGTCGGATGAAAAACTGTTTTTT.

For this clone: The same CDR3 arises from other DNA sequences in this sample as well. The rearrangement links TRBV30 to TRBJ1-1, with 7 bases identical to TRBD1. Trimming removed 2 bases from V and 5 bases from J; junction bases left unmatched: 2. CDR3 length equals 12 residues. Germline V lookup: CDR1 GTSNPN, CDR2 SVGIG (reference sequence). Here the CDR3 DNA reads TGTGCCTGGAGTAGACAGGGAACTGAAGCTTTCTTT. Translating it yields CAWSRQGTEAFF.

The CDR3 nucleotides are TGTGCCAGCAGTTTAGGCATAGCGGGAGCAGAGCAGTACTTC. Its translation: CASSLGIAGAEQYF. The chain recombines TRBV28 with TRBJ2-7; 9 bases agree with TRBD2. The CDR3 consists of 14 residues. The germline V gene has CDR1 MDHEN and CDR2 SYDVKM. Unmatched junction bases numbered 6, after V lost 2 bases and J lost 7 bases.